The 18 T cell receptor beta chains listed next were all sequenced from one sample in a study of blood T cell repertoires in COVID-19. Method: immunoSEQ multiplex PCR; TCRdb's copy keeps in-frame clones and lacks some. Of 89,000 or so clones in the sample, 85% were seen once. The sequenced sample consisted of peripheral blood. Every receptor here comes from an older man with acute or convalescent COVID-19.

Of note for this clone: Different DNA sequences within this sample yield the same CDR3. This sequence joins TRBV19 and TRBJ2-1; TRBD2 agrees at 9 bases. The germline V gene has CDR1 LNHDA and CDR2 SQIVND (reference sequence). The CDR3 contains 17 residues. After removal of 2 bases from V and 0 bases from J, the junction contained 5 bases not matched to a gene. The chain's CDR3 is CASSIRLAGSSYNEQFF. Written as DNA, the CDR3 is TGTGCCAGTAGTATAAGGCTAGCGGGGAGCTCCTACAATGAGCAGTTCTTC.

The chain employs TRBV28 and TRBJ1-5; weak D call: TRBD1 (5 bases). V was cut by 6 bases and J by 2 bases, with 23 bases left in between. Per germline, CDR1 MDHEN and CDR2 SYDVKM. The CDR3 is 18 residues long. The CDR3: CASSLAIGGTRGNQPQHF. CDR3 coding DNA: TGTGCCAGCAGCCTAGCGATTGGGGGGACGAGGGGCAATCAGCCCCAGCATTTT.

The chain has TRBV7-3 and TRBJ1-2, with D perhaps matching TRBD1 (5 bases). There are 14 residues in the CDR3. V was cut by 5 bases and J by 5 bases, with 15 bases left in between. Germline CDR1 and CDR2: SGHTA and FQGTGA. CDR3 amino acids: CASSPGTGVYGYTF. CDR3 bases: TGTGCCAGCAGCCCGGGGACTGGGGTTTATGGCTACACCTTC.

This clone came up once. The V and J genes are TRBV2 and TRBJ1-5, with a possible D match to TRBD1 (6 bases). The V and J ends lost 7 bases and 0 bases respectively, with 13 bases between them. CDR3 length: 15 residues. The germline V gene encodes CDR1 SNHLY and CDR2 FYNNEI. The CDR3 region is CASILDRNSNQPQHF. The CDR3 coding sequence is TGTGCCAGCATCCTCGACAGGAATAGCAATCAGCCCCAGCATTTT.

This clone is a singleton in its sample. V and J are TRBV6-6 and TRBJ2-1; 10 nucleotides align to TRBD1. CDR1 and CDR2 (germline): MNHNY, SVGAGI (reference sequence). The CDR3 runs to 14 residues. Trimming cost V 2 bases and J 8 bases; bases outside gene matches: 3. CDR3 residues: CASSYGTGADEQFF. The DNA for the CDR3 is TGTGCCAGCAGTTACGGGACAGGGGCCGATGAGCAGTTCTTC.

The chain employs TRBV6-6 and TRBJ2-3, with TRBD1 matching 10 bases. Germline CDR1 MNHNY, CDR2 SVGAGI (reference sequence). With 7 bases clipped from V and 3 bases from J, the junction kept 4 bases outside the gene matches. This CDR3 is built from 14 residues. In nucleotides, the CDR3 is TGTGCCAGCATCCTGGGACAGGGGACAGATACGCAGTATTTT. Translated, it gives CASILGQGTDTQYF.

The chain combines TRBV7-9 with TRBJ2-3; D remains unclear. The CDR3 consists of 12 residues. Germline-derived CDR1 and CDR2 are SEHNR and FQNEAQ (reference sequence). V was cut by 5 bases and J by 4 bases, with 7 bases left in between. This chain's CDR3 is CASSRGPDTQYF. CDR3 DNA: TGTGCCAGCAGCCGTGGCCCAGATACGCAGTATTTT.

The chain uses TRBV27 and TRBJ2-7, with a possible D match to TRBD1 (6 bases). This CDR3 has 18 amino acids. CDR1 and CDR2 (germline): MNHEY, SMNVEV (reference sequence). The V and J ends lost 6 bases and 7 bases respectively, with 31 bases between them. CDR3 in amino acids: CASSPTIPGPGAMREQYF. Here the CDR3 DNA reads TGTGCCAGCAGCCCTACTATCCCGGGCCCAGGGGCGATGAGGGAGCAGTACTTC.

CDR3 bases: TGTGCCAGCAGCTTAACGACAGGGAGGCTAGCGGGGGCCTACAATGAGCAGTTCTTC. Translating gives CASSLTTGRLAGAYNEQFF. V is TRBV7-9 and J is TRBJ2-1; 10 positions agree with TRBD2. V dropped 2 bases and J dropped 2; count of bases not matched to a gene: 12. CDR3 length: 19 amino acids. Germline V gene lookup returns CDR1 SEHNR and CDR2 FQNEAQ (reference sequence).

In nucleotides, the CDR3 is TGTGCCACCAAAAAGTCGCGGGAGGGTCCCCAAGAGACCCAGTACTTC. Amino acid sequence: CATKKSREGPQETQYF. The V call is TRBV15, the J call TRBJ2-5; 9 nucleotides agree with TRBD2. There are 16 residues in the CDR3. Germline CDR1 reads LNHNV; CDR2 reads YYDKDF (reference sequence). The V gene end was trimmed by 7 bases and the J gene end by 1 base; junction bases not matched to a gene: 10.

The genes are TRBV29-1 and TRBJ2-4, with 11 positions matching TRBD2. Germline V gives CDR1 SQVTM, CDR2 ANQGSEA. V was clipped by 5 bases and J by 3 bases; unmatched bases: 9. The CDR3 is 16 residues long. The CDR3 loop is CSVQTSGTRGKNIQYF. CDR3 bases: TGCAGCGTTCAGACTAGCGGGACTAGGGGCAAAAACATTCAGTACTTC.

This chain links TRBV5-4 with TRBJ1-2; D is unclear. The CDR3 has 16 residues. Germline V CDR1 and CDR2: SGHNT, YYREEE (reference sequence). Between the trimmed V and J ends, which lost 4 bases and 2 bases, there was a span of 18 bases. The CDR3 DNA reads as TGTGCCAGCAGCGAGGTACGGGGTGTTGCAAACTATGGCTACACCTTC. This gives the protein CASSEVRGVANYGYTF. Full variable domain (remainder filled in from reference TRBV5-4 and TRBJ1-2): ETGVTQSPTHLIKTRGQQVTLRCSSQSGHNTVSWYQQALGQGPQFIFQYYREEENGRGNFPPRFSGLQFPNYSSELNVNALELDDSALYLCASSEVRGVANYGYTFGSGTRLTVV.

By share, this clone counts as large (0.1 to 1%). This chain joins TRBV7-8 and TRBJ1-1; D not certain. The V gene's germline CDR1 is SGHVS and CDR2 FQNEAQ. The CDR3 has 13 amino acids. V dropped 5 bases and J dropped 2 bases, with 9 bases sitting between them. As DNA, the CDR3 is TGTGCCAGCAGCCCAGACACCAACACTGAAGCTTTCTTT. Its protein is CASSPDTNTEAFF.

V and J are TRBV19 and TRBJ2-1, with TRBD2 identical over 9 bases. V lost 5 bases and J lost 5; bases outside the gene matches: 4. Germline assignment: CDR1 LNHDA and CDR2 SQIVND (reference sequence). The CDR3 runs 14 residues. The CDR3, as DNA: TGTGCCAGTAGTTCCCGACTAGCGGACAATGAGCAGTTCTTC. This codes for CASSSRLADNEQFF.

This chain links TRBV6-5 with TRBJ2-2; maybe TRBD1 (6 bases). Germline loops: CDR1 MNHEY, CDR2 SVGAGI. CDR3 length: 13 amino acids. V lost 6 bases and J lost 7, with 12 bases in between. The CDR3 reads CASRRQVLGELFF. The DNA for the CDR3 is TGTGCCAGCAGACGACAGGTTCTCGGGGAGCTGTTTTTT.

This chain joins TRBV3-1 (or the pseudogene TRBV3-2) and TRBJ2-7; 9 bases are a match to TRBD2. Germline V gives CDR1 LGHDT, CDR2 YNNKEL (reference sequence). With V trimmed by 1 base and J by 4 bases, 2 bases remained unmatched. CDR3 length equals 14 residues. DNA of the CDR3: TGTGCCAGCAGCCAAGCGGGACTAGCTTACGAGCAGTACTTC. It encodes CASSQAGLAYEQYF.

The V gene is TRBV4-2, the J gene TRBJ2-3; possibly TRBD2 for D (6 bases). CDR1 LGHNA and CDR2 YNFKEQ come from the germline V gene. V dropped 4 bases and J dropped 0 bases, with 17 bases sitting between them. The CDR3 consists of 17 residues. CDR3 amino acids: CASSRTGRAGSTDTQYF. The CDR3 DNA reads TGTGCCAGCAGCCGAACGGGACGAGCGGGTAGCACAGATACGCAGTATTTT.

This clone was counted only a few times. This rearrangement joins TRBV7-9 to TRBJ1-2; D uncertain. V was shortened by 5 bases and J by 4 bases, with 11 bases between the two germline ends. From germline, CDR1 is SEHNR and CDR2 FQNEAQ (reference sequence). This CDR3 contains 13 residues. CDR3 region: CASSANSGYGYTF. The CDR3 region has the DNA TGTGCCAGCAGCGCCAACTCGGGCTATGGCTACACCTTC.